Shown below are 11 T cell receptor beta chains from a single sample sequenced in a study of spatial heterogeneity in lung cancer. The time point was: sample taken at primary tumor resection. Unsorted tumor, nontumor lung tissue or cryopreserved PBMC supplied the whole RNA. TCRdb analysed the 5' RACE reads with MiXCR anew, one entry per CDR3 protein. The profile shows roughly 50,000 distinct CDR3 sequences, roughly 7.2% of them singletons. The source material was PBMCs, sampled at surgery. The receptors stem from a female donor with early-stage non-small cell lung cancer.

This clonotype has at least ten counts. The chain uses TRBV18 and TRBJ2-1; 8 nucleotides align to TRBD2. The junction had 8 bases not matched to a gene; V was cut back by 3 bases and J by 7 bases. The CDR3 is 15 amino acids. The germline V gene encodes CDR1 KGHSH and CDR2 LQKENI. CDR3 amino acids: CASSPVHGGGNEQFF. In DNA form, the CDR3 reads TGTGCCAGCTCACCGGTACATGGCGGGGGGAATGAGCAGTTCTTC.

This clonotype was recorded at least ten times. CDR3 coding DNA: TGCAGTGCTAGGGAGCCGGGACAGACCAATCAGCCCCAGCATTTT. Its protein is CSAREPGQTNQPQHF. This rearrangement joins TRBV20-1 to TRBJ1-5; 7 bases map to TRBD1. V shed 3 bases, J shed 3 bases, and the junction held 8 bases outside the gene matches. The CDR3 contains 15 residues. CDR1 and CDR2 from the germline V gene are DFQATT and SNEGSKA (reference sequence).

The chain uses TRBV7-2 and TRBJ2-5, with 8 bases fitting TRBD1. CDR3 length: 14 amino acids. The germline CDR1 and CDR2 sequences are SGHTA and FQGNSA. V lost 6 bases and J lost 7; bases outside the gene matches: 10. CDR3 DNA: TGTGCCAGCAGTCGGACAGGGTCTAGATGGACCCAGTACTTC. Translation gives CASSRTGSRWTQYF.

In this sample, this clonotype turned up many times. V is TRBV11-2 and J is TRBJ2-5, with D hard to call. The CDR3 is 15 residues long. The V end was cut by 3 bases, the J end by 1 base, with 12 bases between. In germline, CDR1 is SGHAT, CDR2 FQNNGV. CDR3 protein: CASSLLGPAQETQYF. The CDR3 DNA is TGTGCCAGCAGCTTGCTGGGTCCGGCCCAAGAGACCCAGTACTTC.

This clonotype was seen repeatedly, ten times or more. The chain employs TRBV28 and TRBJ2-7; 7 nucleotides agree with TRBD1. Unmatched junction bases numbered 2, after V lost 3 bases and J lost 0 bases. Per the germline V gene, CDR1 is MDHEN and CDR2 is SYDVKM. This CDR3 has 14 amino acids. The chain's CDR3 is CASSLSGGSYEQYF. The CDR3 bases are TGTGCCAGCAGTTTGTCAGGGGGCTCCTACGAGCAGTACTTC. The full variable domain, with the rest looked up from reference TRBV28 and TRBJ2-7, is DVKVTQSSRYLVKRTGEKVFLECVQDMDHENMFWYRQDPGLGLRLIYFSYDVKMKEKGDIPEGYSVSREKKERFSLILESASTNQTSMYLCASSLSGGSYEQYFGPGTRLTVT.

In its sample, this clonotype was seen a few times. This chain links TRBV11-1 with TRBJ1-1, with a tentative D call TRBD1 (5 bases). Deletions cut 8 bases from V and 4 bases from J, with 17 bases between. Germline V gives CDR1 SGHAT, CDR2 FQDESV (reference sequence). The CDR3 totals 14 residues. CDR3: CASRGAGLGTEAFF. The CDR3 region has the DNA TGTGCCAGCCGCGGTGCGGGGCTGGGCACTGAAGCTTTCTTT.

This clonotype was recorded at least ten times. The genes are TRBV4-3 and TRBJ2-5; possibly TRBD2 for D (6 bases). The CDR3 loop spans 14 amino acids. Trimming left V 1 base short and J 3 bases short, with 9 bases between. The germline CDR1 and CDR2 sequences are LGHNA and YSLEER. CDR3 protein: CASSQGSGEETQYF. Written as DNA, the CDR3 is TGCGCCAGCAGCCAAGGCTCGGGGGAAGAGACCCAGTACTTC.

At least ten counts were recorded for this clonotype. The V gene is TRBV2, the J gene TRBJ1-2; D gene unclear. The CDR3 has 13 residues. Per the germline V gene, CDR1 is SNHLY and CDR2 is FYNNEI. Deletions cut 2 bases from V and 5 bases from J, with 9 bases between. The CDR3 DNA follows: TGTGCCAGCAGTGAATGGAGGAGGTATGGCTACACCTTC. Translated: CASSEWRRYGYTF.

This clonotype was observed a handful of times. The rearrangement links TRBV20-1 to TRBJ2-3; D is perhaps TRBD2 (6 bases). The CDR3 has 13 amino acids. V lost 3 bases and J 2 bases, leaving 9 bases between the germline ends. CDR1 and CDR2 from the germline V gene are DFQATT and SNEGSKA (reference sequence). The DNA for the CDR3 is TGCAGTGCTAGTCGGGGGAACACAGATACGCAGTATTTT. It codes for CSASRGNTDTQYF.

The V gene is TRBV4-3, the J gene TRBJ2-3; 12 bases map to TRBD2. This CDR3 has 16 amino acids. Losses at the gene ends were 0 bases for V and 4 bases for J; bases not matched to a gene: 2. In germline, CDR1 is LGHNA, CDR2 YSLEER. The CDR3 region has the DNA TGCGCCAGCAGCCAAGAGACTAGCGGGGGTGCAGATACGCAGTATTTT. Amino acids: CASSQETSGGADTQYF.

This clonotype was seen a handful of times. V gene TRBV7-8 combines with J gene TRBJ1-1; D uncertain. V was shortened by 4 bases and J by 8 bases, with 14 bases between the two germline ends. The CDR3 runs 13 residues. From germline, CDR1 is SGHVS and CDR2 FQNEAQ. The CDR3 here is CASSSDMVAEAFF. The CDR3 DNA reads as TGTGCCAGCAGCTCAGACATGGTAGCGGAAGCTTTCTTT.